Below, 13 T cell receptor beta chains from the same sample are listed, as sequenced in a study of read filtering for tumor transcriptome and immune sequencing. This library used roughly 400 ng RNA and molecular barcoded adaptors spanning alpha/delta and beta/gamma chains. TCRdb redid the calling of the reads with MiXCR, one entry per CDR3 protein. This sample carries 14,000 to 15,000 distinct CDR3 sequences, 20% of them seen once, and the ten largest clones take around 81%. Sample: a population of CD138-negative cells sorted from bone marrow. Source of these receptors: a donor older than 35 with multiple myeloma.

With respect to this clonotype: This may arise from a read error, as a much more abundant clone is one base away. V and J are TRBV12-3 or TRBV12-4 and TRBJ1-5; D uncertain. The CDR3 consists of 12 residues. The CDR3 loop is CASSPQSVPQLF. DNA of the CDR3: TGTGCCAGCAGTCCCCAATCCGTACCCCAGCTTTTT.

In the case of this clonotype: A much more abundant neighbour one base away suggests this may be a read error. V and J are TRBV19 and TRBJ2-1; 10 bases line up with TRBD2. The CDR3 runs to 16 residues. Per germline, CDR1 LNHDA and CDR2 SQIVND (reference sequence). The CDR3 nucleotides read TGTGCCAGTAGTGTAGGTTGGACTAGCGGTGACAATGAGCAGCTCTTC. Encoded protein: CASSVGWTSGDNEQLF.

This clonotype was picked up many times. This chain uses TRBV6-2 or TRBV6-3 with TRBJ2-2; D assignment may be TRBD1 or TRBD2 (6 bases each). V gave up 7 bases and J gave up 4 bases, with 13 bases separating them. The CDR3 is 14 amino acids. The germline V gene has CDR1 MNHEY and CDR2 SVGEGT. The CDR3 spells CASTNGGGTGELFF. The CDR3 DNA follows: TGTGCCAGCACCAACGGAGGGGGCACCGGGGAGCTGTTTTTT.

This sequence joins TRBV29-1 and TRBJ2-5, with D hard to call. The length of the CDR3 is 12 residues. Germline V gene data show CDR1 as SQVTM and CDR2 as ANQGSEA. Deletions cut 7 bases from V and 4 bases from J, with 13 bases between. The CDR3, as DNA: TGCAGCGCCTTAAAGGGCGGAGAGACCCAGTACTTC. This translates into CSALKGGETQYF. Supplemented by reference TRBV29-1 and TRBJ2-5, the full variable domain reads SAVISQKPSRDICQRGTSLTIQCQVDSQVTMMFWYRQQPGQSLTLIATANQGSEATYESGFVIDKFPISRPNLTFSTLTVSNMSPEDSSIYLCSALKGGETQYFGPGTRLLVL.

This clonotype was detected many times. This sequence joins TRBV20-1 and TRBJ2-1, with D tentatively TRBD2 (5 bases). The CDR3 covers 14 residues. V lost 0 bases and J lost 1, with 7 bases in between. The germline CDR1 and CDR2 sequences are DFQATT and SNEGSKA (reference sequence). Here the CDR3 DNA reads TGCAGTGCTAGAGATCGCGGGTCCTACAATGAGCAGTTCTTC. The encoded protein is CSARDRGSYNEQFF.

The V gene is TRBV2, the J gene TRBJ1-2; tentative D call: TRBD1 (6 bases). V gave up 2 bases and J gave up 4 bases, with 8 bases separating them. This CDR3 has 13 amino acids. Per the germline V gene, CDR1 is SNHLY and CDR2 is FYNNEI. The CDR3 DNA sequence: TGTGCCAGCAGTGAAAGGGGGACCTATGGCTACACCTTC. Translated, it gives CASSERGTYGYTF.

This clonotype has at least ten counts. The CDR3 DNA reads TGTGCCATCAAATACAGCGACGTCTACAATGAGCAGTTCTTC. It codes for CAIKYSDVYNEQFF. The V gene is TRBV10-3, the J gene TRBJ2-1, with D uncertain. There are 14 residues in the CDR3. Looked up from germline, CDR1 is ENHRY and CDR2 is SYGVKD. V dropped 7 bases and J dropped 3 bases, with 13 bases sitting between them.

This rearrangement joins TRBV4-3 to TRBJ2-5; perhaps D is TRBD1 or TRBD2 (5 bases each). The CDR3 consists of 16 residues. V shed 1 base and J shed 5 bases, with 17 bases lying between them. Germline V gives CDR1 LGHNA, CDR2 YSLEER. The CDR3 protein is CASSQARDLEGETQYF. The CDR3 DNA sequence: TGCGCCAGCAGCCAAGCCCGGGACCTCGAGGGGGAGACCCAGTACTTC.

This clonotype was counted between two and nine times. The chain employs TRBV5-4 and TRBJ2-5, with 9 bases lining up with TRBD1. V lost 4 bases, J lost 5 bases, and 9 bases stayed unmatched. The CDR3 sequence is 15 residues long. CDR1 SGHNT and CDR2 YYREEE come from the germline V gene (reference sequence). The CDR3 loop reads CASSRDRGTWETQYF. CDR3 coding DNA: TGTGCCAGCAGCCGCGACAGGGGGACTTGGGAGACCCAGTACTTC.

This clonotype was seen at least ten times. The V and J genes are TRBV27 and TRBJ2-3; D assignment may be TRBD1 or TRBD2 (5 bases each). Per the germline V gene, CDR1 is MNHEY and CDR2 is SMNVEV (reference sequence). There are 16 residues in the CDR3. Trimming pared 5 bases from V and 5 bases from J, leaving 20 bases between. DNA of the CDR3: TGTGCCAGCAGTGCACGGGACCCCGGAGGTGGAGATACGCAGTATTTT. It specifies CASSARDPGGGDTQYF.

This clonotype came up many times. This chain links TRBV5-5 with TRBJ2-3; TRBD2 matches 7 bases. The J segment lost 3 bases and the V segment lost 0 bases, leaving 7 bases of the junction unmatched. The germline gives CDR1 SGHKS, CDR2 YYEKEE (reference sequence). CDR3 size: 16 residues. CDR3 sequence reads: CASSLAQAGLTDTQYF. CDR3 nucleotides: TGTGCCAGCAGCTTGGCTCAAGCGGGATTGACAGATACGCAGTATTTT.

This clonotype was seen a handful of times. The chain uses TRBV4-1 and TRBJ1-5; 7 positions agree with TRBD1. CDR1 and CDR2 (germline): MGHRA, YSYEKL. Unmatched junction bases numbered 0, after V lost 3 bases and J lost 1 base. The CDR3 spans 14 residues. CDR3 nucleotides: TGCGCCAGCAGCCAGGACAGGAGCAATCAGCCCCAGCATTTT. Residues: CASSQDRSNQPQHF.

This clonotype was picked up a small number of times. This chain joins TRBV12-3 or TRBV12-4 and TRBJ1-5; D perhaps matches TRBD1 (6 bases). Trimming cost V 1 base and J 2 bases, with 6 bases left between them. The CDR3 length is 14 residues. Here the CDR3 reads CASSLGQGNQPQHF. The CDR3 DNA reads TGTGCCAGCAGTTTAGGACAGGGCAATCAGCCCCAGCATTTT.